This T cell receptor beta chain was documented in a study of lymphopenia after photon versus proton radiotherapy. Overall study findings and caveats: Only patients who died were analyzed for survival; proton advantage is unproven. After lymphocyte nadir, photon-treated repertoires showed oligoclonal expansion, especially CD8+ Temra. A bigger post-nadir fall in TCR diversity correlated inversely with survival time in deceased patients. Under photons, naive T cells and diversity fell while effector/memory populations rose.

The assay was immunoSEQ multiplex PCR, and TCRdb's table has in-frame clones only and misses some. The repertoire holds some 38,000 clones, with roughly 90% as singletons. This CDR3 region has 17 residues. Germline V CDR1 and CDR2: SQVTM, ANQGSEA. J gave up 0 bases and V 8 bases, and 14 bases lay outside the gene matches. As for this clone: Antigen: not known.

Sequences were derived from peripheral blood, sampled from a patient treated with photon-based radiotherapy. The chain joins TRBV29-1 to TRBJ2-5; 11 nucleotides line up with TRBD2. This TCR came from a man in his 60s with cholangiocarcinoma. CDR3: CSLTLGGTSGYQETQYF. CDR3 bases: TGCAGCTTAACCCTGGGGGGGACTAGCGGTTACCAAGAGACCCAGTACTTC.